The rows below give T cell receptor beta chains drawn from one sample of a study of neurological immune-mediated disorders. TCRdb fed the 5' RACE reads into MiXCR, producing one record per CDR3 protein. The top ten hold less than 2.5% of the sample, which has 60,000 to 85,000 distinct CDR3 sequences, around 4.6% seen once. Input material: PBMCs. These receptors were collected from a woman aged 30 to 39 with multiple sclerosis. Both conserved end residues are part of each CDR3. The D gene is left open where the match is weak. Expanded clones are given a class, and other clones once, few, many or no size at all.

V	D	size	J	DNA	CDR3
TRBV6-2/TRBV6-3	TRBD1	many	TRBJ1-1	TGTGCCAGCAGACCCGAGGGACAGGGGGCTTTCTTT	CASRPEGQGAFF
TRBV7-7	TRBD2	many	TRBJ2-5	TGTGCCAGCAGCTCCCGACTAGCGGGGTCCCAAGAGACCCAGTACTTC	CASSSRLAGSQETQYF
TRBV24-1	TRBD1	many	TRBJ2-1	TGTGCCACCGGCAAGGACAGGGTGGGCTACAATGAGCAGTTCTTC	CATGKDRVGYNEQFF
TRBV20-1	NA	many	TRBJ1-2	TGCAGTGCTAGGTGGAACAGTAACTATGGCTACACCTTC	CSARWNSNYGYTF
TRBV5-1	NA	many	TRBJ1-5	TGCGCCAGCAGCCCAGACAGGCCAAATCAGCCCCAGCATTTT	CASSPDRPNQPQHF
TRBV20-1	NA	few	TRBJ2-2	TGCAGTGCTAGAGGGAACAGAAAGAACACCGGGGAGCTGTTTTTT	CSARGNRKNTGELFF
TRBV12-3/TRBV12-4	NA	many	TRBJ2-2	TGTGCCAGCGGGATGGGCGGGATAGAAGTCGGGGAGCTGTTTTTT	CASGMGGIEVGELFF
TRBV20-1	NA	many	TRBJ1-4	TGCAGTGCCACTAGAGGGATCCAAAATGAAAAACTGTTTTTT	CSATRGIQNEKLFF
TRBV5-1	NA	few	TRBJ2-3	TGCGCCAGCAGCTTGGTAACAGGGCCGGGAGATACGCAGTATTTT	CASSLVTGPGDTQYF
TRBV7-2	NA	NA	TRBJ1-1	TGTGCCAGCAGCTTACTTCTCGGGTTAGAGGGGAACACTGAAGCTTTCTTT	CASSLLLGLEGNTEAFF
TRBV18	NA	NA	TRBJ1-3	TGTGCCAGCTCACCGGCTACGTCCTTCGGGGACACCATATATTTT	CASSPATSFGDTIYF
TRBV20-1	TRBD2	many	TRBJ2-5	TGCAGTGCTAGATCCGGGACTAGCGATGAGACCCAGTACTTC	CSARSGTSDETQYF
TRBV20-1	TRBD2	many	TRBJ2-3	TGCAGTGCTACGGCCGGTAGCGGGGTTAGCACAGATACGCAGTATTTT	CSATAGSGVSTDTQYF
TRBV5-1	NA	many	TRBJ2-1	TGCGCCAGCAGCTCAGAGGGGGAGGTCGGTGAGCAGTTCTTC	CASSSEGEVGEQFF
TRBV2	NA	many	TRBJ2-7	TGTGCCAGCAGTGAAGGCTCTTACGAGCAGTACTTC	CASSEGSYEQYF
TRBV10-3	NA	many	TRBJ1-1	TGTGCCATCAGTGGTCCCGCGAGGAACTCTGAAGCTTTCTTT	CAISGPARNSEAFF
TRBV14	NA	NA	TRBJ1-2	TGTGCCAGCAGCCACCATCAGGCGCCTAACTATGGCTACACCTTC	CASSHHQAPNYGYTF
TRBV28	NA	many	TRBJ1-2	TGTGCCAGCAGCCCAGTAGGACCGCGGGGCTACACCTTC	CASSPVGPRGYTF
TRBV5-1	NA	many	TRBJ1-6	TGCGCCAGCAGCCCCGGGACTACGAATTCACCCCTCCACTTT	CASSPGTTNSPLHF
TRBV2	NA	NA	TRBJ2-2	TGTGCCAGCAGCTTAGAAAACAACGGGGAGCTGTTTTTT	CASSLENNGELFF
TRBV6-2/TRBV6-3	NA	many	TRBJ2-5	TGTGCCAGCAGGTGGGCGGGCGAGCGTGGGACCCAGTACTTC	CASRWAGERGTQYF
TRBV12-3/TRBV12-4	TRBD1	many	TRBJ2-3	TGTGCCAGCACCCCCGGACAGGTTAGCACAGATACGCAGTATTTT	CASTPGQVSTDTQYF
TRBV29-1	NA	many	TRBJ2-6	TGCAGCGTTAAGGTTAATGCTGGGGCCAACGTCCTGACTTTC	CSVKVNAGANVLTF
TRBV20-1	TRBD1	many	TRBJ1-2	TGCAGTGCTAGGCCGACAGGGAGTTCTGGCTACACCTTC	CSARPTGSSGYTF
TRBV20-1	NA	many	TRBJ2-3	TGCAGTGCTACCGGACTATCGGGGACAGCGCACACAGATACGCAGTATTTT	CSATGLSGTAHTDTQYF
TRBV20-1	NA	NA	TRBJ2-1	TGCAGTGCTGATAGACAGGATTCCTACAATGAGCAGTTCTTC	CSADRQDSYNEQFF
TRBV5-1	TRBD1	many	TRBJ1-1	TGCGCCAGCAGCCGACAGGGAGAGAGTGAAGCTTTCTTT	CASSRQGESEAFF
TRBV7-9	NA	many	TRBJ2-2	TGTGCCAGCAGTTCTCTAGAGGCCACCCAATCCGGGGAGCTGTTTTTT	CASSSLEATQSGELFF
TRBV7-9	NA	many	TRBJ2-6	TGTGCCAGCAGCTTAGGACAGGTTTCCTTCTCTGGGGCCAACGTCCTGACTTTC	CASSLGQVSFSGANVLTF
TRBV13	NA	NA	TRBJ2-5	TGTGCCAGCAGCCCGACTATCCAAGAGACCCAGTACTTC	CASSPTIQETQYF
TRBV3-1	TRBD2	few	TRBJ2-5	TGTGCCAGCAGGATAGCGGGTAGAGAGACCCAGTACTTC	CASRIAGRETQYF
TRBV10-3	NA	many	TRBJ1-6	TGTGCCGTCGGAGGGGCGACCTATTCACCCCTCCACTTT	CAVGGATYSPLHF
TRBV7-8	NA	many	TRBJ2-1	TGTGCCAGTAGTAAGGACAATGAGCAGTTCTTC	CASSKDNEQFF
TRBV5-1	NA	many	TRBJ2-5	TGCGCCAGCAGCTTGGACGGGGGGCCCCAAGAGACCCAGTACTTC	CASSLDGGPQETQYF
TRBV5-1	NA	many	TRBJ2-2	TGCGCCAGCAGCGGGGTCGGGGGCGCAGACACCGGGGAGCTGTTTTTT	CASSGVGGADTGELFF
TRBV5-1	TRBD2	NA	TRBJ2-5	TGCGCCAGCAGCTTGCCTAGCGGAGAGACCCAGTACTTC	CASSLPSGETQYF
TRBV9	NA	NA	TRBJ2-1	TGTGCCAGCAGCCCCGGGGGAGCGACCAGCTACTACAATGAGCAGTTCTTC	CASSPGGATSYYNEQFF
TRBV5-1	NA	many	TRBJ1-1	TGCGCCAGCAGCTTGGGCGGCAGGGTCGTCACTGAAGCTTTCTTT	CASSLGGRVVTEAFF
TRBV28	TRBD1	many	TRBJ1-5	TGTGCCAGCAGTTCGGGACAGGGCTATCAGCCCCAGCATTTT	CASSSGQGYQPQHF
TRBV14	NA	NA	TRBJ2-3	TGTGCCAGCAGCCACGTTGGGGCGCTAGCGACAGATACGCAGTATTTT	CASSHVGALATDTQYF
TRBV5-1	TRBD1	many	TRBJ1-5	TGCGCCAGCAGCCGGGACAGCTACAATCAGCCCCAGCATTTT	CASSRDSYNQPQHF
TRBV20-1	NA	many	TRBJ2-7	TGCAGTGCGGCTGGGACACCCAGCTCCTACGAGCAGTACTTC	CSAAGTPSSYEQYF
TRBV20-1	NA	NA	TRBJ2-3	TGCAGTGCTGATCATACGGGAACAGGGACCACAGATACGCAGTATTTT	CSADHTGTGTTDTQYF
TRBV5-1	TRBD1	few	TRBJ2-5	TGCGCCAGCGGGGACAGCCAAGAGACCCAGTACTTC	CASGDSQETQYF
TRBV20-1	TRBD1	many	TRBJ2-4	TGCAGTGCGATGCCGGACAGGGGGAGATCAACCATTCAGTACTTC	CSAMPDRGRSTIQYF
TRBV12-3/TRBV12-4	TRBD2	many	TRBJ2-1	TGTGCCAGCACCTTCGGACTAGCGGCGTACAATGAGCAGTTCTTC	CASTFGLAAYNEQFF
TRBV28	NA	many	TRBJ2-3	TGTGCCAGCAGCTCACGGACTCCGGCGGGCACAGATACGCAGTATTTT	CASSSRTPAGTDTQYF
TRBV5-1	NA	many	TRBJ2-1	TGCGCCAGCAGCTTGGCAGACAGCTACAATGAGCAGTTCTTC	CASSLADSYNEQFF
TRBV5-5	TRBD1	few	TRBJ1-1	TGTGCCAGCAGCTTCGGGACAGGGGATGGTGAAGCTTTCTTT	CASSFGTGDGEAFF
TRBV20-1	NA	many	TRBJ2-5	TGCAGTGCTAGAGGGACCTTCGATCCAAGAACCCAGTACTTC	CSARGTFDPRTQYF
TRBV5-1	TRBD1	many	TRBJ1-1	TGCGCCAGCAGCTCCAGGGGGGTTTCCACTGAAGCTTTCTTT	CASSSRGVSTEAFF
TRBV6-5	TRBD2	NA	TRBJ2-1	TGTGCCAGCAGCCGGACTAGCGGGGGCCTTGGCTCCTACAATGAGCAGTTCTTC	CASSRTSGGLGSYNEQFF
TRBV12-3/TRBV12-4	TRBD2	NA	TRBJ2-6	TGTGCCAGCACTCGACTAGCGGGATTCTCTGGGGCCAACGTCCTGACTTTC	CASTRLAGFSGANVLTF
TRBV20-1	NA	few	TRBJ2-6	TGCAGTGCTCCCTTAAACTCTGGGGCCAACGTCCTGACTTTC	CSAPLNSGANVLTF
TRBV7-2	NA	NA	TRBJ2-6	TGTGCCAGCAGCTTAGATCACTCTGGGGCCAACGTCCTGACTTTC	CASSLDHSGANVLTF
TRBV12-3/TRBV12-4	NA	many	TRBJ2-2	TGTGCCAGCAGCCGGGGGCTAACAGGTTCCCTCACCGGGGAGCTGTTTTTT	CASSRGLTGSLTGELFF
TRBV6-5	TRBD2	many	TRBJ2-7	TGTGCCAGCAGCTCCCTTCTAGCGGGAGGGCCCTACGAGCAGTACTTC	CASSSLLAGGPYEQYF